This T cell receptor (beta chain) was sequenced in a study of CD8+ T cells in alopecia areata. Across the whole study: Oral tofacitinib (5 to 10 mg twice daily) was administered to treated patients.

The germline CDR1 and CDR2 sequences are SNHLY and FYNNEI. V shed 9 bases and J 1 base; nucleotides not matched to a gene: 4. The CDR3 sequence is 14 residues long. Isolated RNA was reverse transcribed into cDNA used as the sequencing template. The repertoire was sequenced with immunoSEQ multiplex PCR; TCRdb's copy has only in-frame clones and lacks some. The sample lists some 150,000 clones, about 70% occurring once. Sequences were derived from CD8+ T cells sorted from blood, sampled at week 0. The clonotype originates from a human donor with alopecia areata. The chain couples TRBV2 to TRBJ2-5, with TRBD2 identical over 11 bases. The chain's CDR3 is CASRLAGFQETQYF. The DNA for the CDR3 is TGTGCCAGTCGACTAGCGGGGTTCCAAGAGACCCAGTACTTC.